The sequence of this T cell receptor beta chain was determined in a study of cytomegalovirus exposure and HLA in healthy donors (dated by TCRdb to about 2017). For the wider study: According to an earlier analysis of 450 to 650 of the donors, 150 million to 200 million T cells yielded roughly 110 million unique TCR beta sequences and about 300 Gb of sequence data. Across 398 genotyped donors of the cohort, an average of about 200,000 unique TCR beta nucleotide sequences per donor were sequenced, and around 19% of those sequences were non-productive. Typing coverage varied by locus: roughly 629-640 donors for A, B, C, DRB1 and DQB1; approximately 560 for DQA1; about 570 for DPA1; under 490 for DPB1. To decide whether each TCR beta V gene segment behaved as functional or pseudogenic, an earlier analysis of some 600 of the donors relied on high-throughput TCR beta sequencing. To predict cytomegalovirus infection status, the study brought together high-throughput TCR immunosequencing, statistical association of individual TCRs with disease status, and machine learning. All discovery cohort repertoires had been generated using a single sequencing platform. The study profiled the T cell repertoires of 666 subjects by immunosequencing and related them to cytomegalovirus serostatus. To study patterns of TCR occurrence, a later analysis re-analyzed previously published TCR beta repertoires from 666 donors and added high-resolution HLA genotyping. Besides the first cohort of around 700 subjects, a separate validation cohort made up of 120 or so different subjects was used. Approximately 310 gigabases of sequencing data and some 85 million unique TCR sequences were included in an early release covering about 600 HLA-typed donors. HLA typing included class I and class II loci at four-digit resolution. Rather than using new phenotypic data, the later analysis identified candidate immune exposures from TCR beta sequences and from how often those sequences occurred across donors. Alongside the repertoire data, information on donor age, sex, ethnicity and CMV serostatus was compiled. The study was designed to test whether signatures of past pathogen exposure could be identified by cataloging public T cell receptors. Of the 350 to 450 genotyped donors, 75% to 85% were placed in the genetic ancestry cluster associated with self-reported Caucasian donors. A later genetic analysis used genome-wide SNP genotypes for about three fifths of the 666 donors, treating that subset as a discovery cohort. Four to six DR-DQ haplotypes were handled as single units for association and clustering because linkage in the cohort was strong.

V trim: 4 bases; J trim: 3 bases; unmatched bases: 8. Taken from cysteine to phenylalanine, the CDR3 has 16 residues. Left in the record is the CDR3 DNA by itself, 48 bases read in frame from the first base. In the germline V gene, CDR1 corresponds to SGHRS and CDR2 to YFSETQ. Overall results and qualifications from the work: The classifier was reported to diagnose cytomegalovirus status with high specificity and sensitivity in both the original cohort and the validation cohort. In a later analysis, the rate of TCR association differed among HLA loci, with DRB1 alleles having the most associated TCRs and HLA-C alleles having the fewest. Roughly uniform sequencing depth across donors was assumed in presence/absence analyses, although this assumption may not hold. A group of highly shared sequence variants was considered likely to be a technical artifact of the sequencing pipeline. Correlated functional status among segregating V segments might be attributable to linkage disequilibrium, but an unknown experimental factor could not be ruled out. The cohort was sequenced for TCR beta chains only, and without alpha or paired-chain data the features that could be detected were limited. Because HLA typing was unavailable for some donors at each locus, only the typed subset was used in association tests. Several of the top co-occurrence clusters appeared to be linked to parvovirus B19, influenza, CMV and Epstein-Barr virus, according to a later analysis. Three of the identified cytomegalovirus-associated TCR beta chains were confirmed in vitro to be specific for cytomegalovirus antigens. The authors suggested that the approach could potentially be extended to other disease states and immunological phenotypes. According to a later genetic analysis, donors in an Asian-associated ancestry cluster had fewer N-insertions in productive TCRs than the approximately 700-donor mean. A further reported finding was that TCR beta sequences accurately predicted the HLA-A and HLA-B alleles for most subjects in the first cohort. Some IMGT-functional V segments, including TRBV6-2 and TRBV6-3, could not be told apart with the 87-base-pair reads, so those segments were excluded. In a later analysis, most CMV-associated TCR beta chains were found to appear HLA-restricted, with HLA associations seemingly driven largely by CMV exposure. Specific HLA alleles were associated with 15,000 to 20,000 TCR beta sequences at a false discovery rate of 0.05 in a later analysis. CMV serostatus was the only immune exposure information available for the cohort. In an earlier analysis of 500 to 650 of the donors, most TCR beta V segments appeared in productive rearrangements about 87% or about 30% of the time, broadly matching IMGT annotations. A later genetic analysis associated a missense DCLRE1C variant with V-gene and J-gene trimming of TCR beta chains, and an independent cohort replicated the association. In the study, approximately 150 TCR beta chains were listed as associated with cytomegalovirus. Across donors, most TCR sequences were observed very rarely, whereas some public TCRs were present in many individuals. A later analysis found that HLA-associated TCR beta chains were more clonally expanded and had lower generation probabilities than equally common non-associated chains. The earlier analysis of approximately 590 of the donors excluded some 15 rarely observed V segments, including chromosome 9 orphons, because counts were too low. When HLA alleles, especially DR and DQ, strongly co-occurred, attributing TCR associations to individual alleles was difficult.

Regarding this clone: Its antigen remains unidentified. No qualities accompany the bases; no much larger clone lies one base away.

In total, roughly 670 healthy bone marrow donors made up the cohort. Cohort members were all nominally healthy when sampled, although unrecorded immune exposures were likely present. The donor tested CMV seropositive, placing the donor among the 290 or so seropositive members of the cohort. A peripheral blood sample was collected from each donor, and TCR beta sequencing was performed on peripheral blood mononuclear cells. The Qiagen DNeasy Blood Extraction Kit was used to extract genomic DNA from the blood cell samples. Library preparation was by the immunoSEQ multiplex PCR assay. For the multiplex PCR, a mixture combining 60 forward primers for TCR Vbeta segments and 13 reverse primers for TCR Jbeta segments was used. The CDR3 region of rearranged TCR beta genes was amplified from genomic DNA with a multiplex PCR assay. The amplified TCR beta libraries were sequenced on the Illumina HiSeq System as 87-base-pair reads. In the original analysis: A later analysis counted tens of millions of unique TCR beta chains across the 500 to 850 repertoires, and roughly 9.9 million of these chains were shared by at least two donors. Raw reads were error-corrected and collapsed into unique sequences with a nearest-neighbor algorithm that merged closely related sequences to remove PCR and sequencing errors. Alignment of CDR3 sequences to IMGT reference sequences was used to assign V, D and J gene segments. For a sequence to be retained, a match of at least six nucleotides to both a V gene segment and a J gene segment was required. A rearrangement counted as productive if the CDR3 had no stop codons and remained in frame with V and J, and every other rearrangement counted as non-productive. CDR3 was defined according to IMGT convention as the region running from the second conserved V-encoded cysteine to the conserved J-encoded phenylalanine. In an earlier analysis of roughly 580 of the donors, sequences lacking an unambiguous match to a single V gene segment were excluded. In an earlier analysis of approximately 560 of the donors, a V segment was called functional when productive rearrangements were above 56.7%, and segregating when the standard deviation between donors exceeded 5%. A statistical classification framework was built to diagnose cytomegalovirus status from the catalog of TCR beta chain sequences. A later analysis assigned V and J genes by comparing TCR nucleotide sequences with IMGT/GENE-DB human TR gene sequences. The TCRdist pipeline was used in a later analysis to assign CDR3 sequences and most-parsimonious VDJ recombination scenarios. A later analysis defined each TCR beta chain by its CDR3 amino acid sequence plus V-gene family, and excluded reads lacking a unique V-gene family. A later analysis removed 550 to 650 highly shared, low-generation-probability nucleotide sequences to deal with suspected cross-contamination and a sequencing artifact. In a later analysis, a clonal expansion index for each public chain was calculated from normalized within-repertoire ranks of inferred template counts. In a later analysis, generation probabilities were computed using a VDJ recombination model fitted to out-of-frame rearrangements, and the results were checked against IGoR. In a later analysis, hypergeometric tests were used to score TCR-TCR, TCR-HLA and TCR-CMV co-occurrence, with a repertoire-size bias correction applied to TCR pairs. A later analysis estimated false discovery rates by permuting HLA or CMV assignments 20 times. In a later analysis, co-occurring TCRs were grouped using DBSCAN, and TCRdist sequence similarity was added for clustering within HLA-allele-positive subsets. Co-occurrence clustering excluded repertoires with fewer than 30,000 or more than 120,000 public chains, plus five with anomalous nucleotide sharing. Sourced from immuneACCESS, this table was stored by TCRdb with only in-frame sequences that have V and J called. A share of the clones is absent; for the studies checked, an unresolved V gene accounts for under half, and the remainder has no known explanation. The V and J calls and clone size come from that table; D and trimming were worked out from the DNA. This sample holds 60,000 to 75,000 clones; 60% to 80% were observed only once. The ten most abundant clones make up roughly 12% of the sample.

The TCR originated in a woman aged 40-49 years in good health and CMV-seropositive. Specimen: PBMCs. The chain employs TRBV5-1 and TRBJ1-2; 11 middle bases align to TRBD1. CDR3 sequence: CASSDGTGGPDYGYTF. The nucleotides are TGCGCCAGCAGCGACGGGACAGGGGGGCCGGACTATGGCTACACCTTC.